Presented here are 10 T cell receptor beta chains from one specimen sequenced in a study of T cell responses to AZD1222 COVID-19 vaccine. Profiling relied on immunoSEQ multiplex PCR, and the TCRdb table lists in-frame clones only, not all of them. The repertoire consists of 110,000 or so clones, with 70% to 90% occurring once and the leading ten covering 9.1%. The sample was peripheral blood, taken on day 0 of AZD1222 vaccination. These receptors were collected from an adult in good health.

The chain joins TRBV7-9 to TRBJ2-2; tentative D call: TRBD1 (7 bases). The CDR3 covers 14 residues. Germline V CDR1 and CDR2: SEHNR, FQNEAQ (reference sequence). Trimming cost V 8 bases and J 5 bases, with 15 bases left between them. This CDR3 reads CASFGDSGTGELFF. CDR3 nucleotide sequence: TGTGCCAGCTTCGGGGACAGCGGGACCGGGGAGCTGTTTTTT.

The V gene is TRBV5-1, the J gene TRBJ1-4, with D uncertain. Trimming took 0 bases from V and 4 from J, leaving 7 bases between them. The CDR3 spans 14 residues. CDR1 is SGHRS, CDR2 YFSETQ, per germline. The CDR3 region is CASSLDRLNEKLFF. CDR3 bases: TGCGCCAGCAGCTTGGACCGTCTTAATGAAAAACTGTTTTTT.

V usage is TRBV5-1 and J usage is TRBJ2-7; D could derive from TRBD1 or TRBD2 (6 bases each). CDR3 size: 14 residues. V was shortened by 2 bases and J by 2 bases, with 11 bases between the two germline ends. The germline V gene encodes CDR1 SGHRS and CDR2 YFSETQ. CDR3 nucleotide sequence: TGCGCCAGCAGCTTAAGGGGGGCGACCTACGAGCAGTACTTC. Translation: CASSLRGATYEQYF.

CDR3 nucleotides: TGTGCCAGCAGCACACCGGGCCCCAGTGCCCATGAGCAGTTCTTC. Amino acids: CASSTPGPSAHEQFF. The chain links TRBV7-9 to TRBJ2-1; D ambiguous. V gave up 5 bases and J gave up 8 bases, with 19 bases separating them. The CDR3 is 15 amino acids. Looked up from germline, CDR1 is SEHNR and CDR2 is FQNEAQ (reference sequence).

The chain uses TRBV5-1 and TRBJ2-5, with 8 nucleotides matching TRBD1. Germline CDR1 SGHRS, CDR2 YFSETQ. With V trimmed by 6 bases and J by 5 bases, 9 bases remained unmatched. The CDR3 is made up of 14 amino acids. CDR3 amino acids: CASKGQGAEETQYF. The CDR3 DNA reads TGCGCCAGCAAAGGACAGGGCGCGGAGGAGACCCAGTACTTC.

The V call is TRBV5-4, the J call TRBJ2-1; D call uncertain. V was pared by 0 bases and J by 8 bases, with 18 bases between. The germline gives CDR1 SGHNT, CDR2 YYREEE (reference sequence). The CDR3 contains 16 residues. The CDR3 region has the DNA TGTGCCAGCAGCTTGGAAGGGTGGGCAACCGGAGATGAGCAGTTCTTC. This encodes CASSLEGWATGDEQFF.

The V and J genes are TRBV19 and TRBJ1-1, with D hard to call. The CDR3 covers 13 residues. Germline CDR1 LNHDA, CDR2 SQIVND (reference sequence). The V end lost 3 bases, the J end lost 4 bases, and 9 bases lay between the germline ends. CDR3 protein: CASSIKKSTEAFF. Written as DNA, the CDR3 is TGTGCCAGTAGTATCAAGAAATCCACTGAAGCTTTCTTT.

The rearrangement uses TRBV2 and TRBJ2-1; 7 bases align to TRBD2. Germline V gene sequence: CDR1 SNHLY, CDR2 FYNNEI. The CDR3 extends over 13 amino acids. Unmatched junction bases numbered 3, after V lost 7 bases and J lost 3 bases. The CDR3 bases are TGTGCCAGCACTAGCGGAATCTACAATGAGCAGTTCTTC. Translation: CASTSGIYNEQFF.

The V call is TRBV19, the J call TRBJ1-3; D unresolved. V lost 7 bases and J lost 3, with 10 bases in between. Germline V lookup: CDR1 LNHDA, CDR2 SQIVND (reference sequence). This CDR3 comprises 13 residues. DNA of the CDR3: TGTGCCAGTATTGGGAGGCTTGGAAACACCATATATTTT. This translates into CASIGRLGNTIYF.

The chain couples TRBV2 to TRBJ1-5; D is undetermined. V was trimmed by 8 bases and J by 6 bases, leaving 14 bases between them. The CDR3 has 13 residues. The germline V gene encodes CDR1 SNHLY and CDR2 FYNNEI. The DNA of the CDR3 is TGTGCCAGCCTTAGGGAGGCTAGTCAGCCCCAGCATTTT. Its protein is CASLREASQPQHF.